Below are 5 T cell receptor beta chains sequenced from a single sample in a study of T cells in Graves' hyperthyroidism and ophthalmopathy. Amplification targeted TCR beta CDR3 regions from RNA transcripts. The TCR CDR3 was amplified in a first-round RT-PCR using the HTBI primer set. TCRdb reprocessed the multiplex PCR reads via MiXCR and lists one record per CDR3 protein. This sample has around 380,000 distinct CDR3 sequences, with about 13% found just once. The sequenced sample consisted of blood. Every receptor here comes from a man aged 25-45 years with Graves' hyperthyroidism that later progressed to Graves' ophthalmopathy.

This clonotype was recorded many times. V gene TRBV5-1 combines with J gene TRBJ1-1; D gene uncertain. V dropped 2 bases and J dropped 3 bases, with 5 bases sitting between them. This CDR3 has 12 amino acids. Germline-derived CDR1 and CDR2 are SGHRS and YFSETQ. CDR3 sequence: CASSFGHTEAFF. Written as DNA, the CDR3 is TGCGCCAGCAGCTTCGGGCACACTGAAGCTTTCTTT.

This clonotype has a count of ten or more. V usage is TRBV12-5 and J usage is TRBJ2-4; no firm D call. The germline CDR1 and CDR2 sequences are LGHNT and FRNRAP. The V gene lost 5 bases and the J gene lost 9 bases, with 8 bases spanning the gap. This CDR3 has 11 residues. Here the CDR3 reads CASGPSGIQYF. The DNA for the CDR3 is TGTGCTAGTGGTCCCTCGGGCATTCAGTACTTC.

This clonotype was found many times. The CDR3 loop reads CASSKEQGGNTEAFF. CDR3 coding DNA: TGCGCCAGCAGCAAGGAACAGGGGGGGAACACTGAAGCTTTCTTT. This rearrangement joins TRBV5-1 to TRBJ1-1; 8 nucleotides match TRBD1. CDR3 length: 15 amino acids. Germline loops: CDR1 SGHRS, CDR2 YFSETQ. The V segment lost 4 bases and the J segment 1 base; nucleotides outside the gene matches: 6.

This clonotype was detected many times. The chain joins TRBV5-5 to TRBJ1-1; 8 bases are a match to TRBD1. Germline V lookup: CDR1 SGHKS, CDR2 YYEKEE (reference sequence). The V and J ends lost 3 bases and 2 bases, in that order; junction bases with no gene match: 12. The CDR3 contains 17 residues. The CDR3 protein is CASSSLYSTGGNTEAFF. CDR3 in DNA: TGTGCCAGCAGCTCCCTATACTCCACAGGGGGAAACACTGAAGCTTTCTTT.

This clonotype has at least ten counts. The rearrangement joins TRBV28 to TRBJ2-3, with D possibly called TRBD1 or TRBD2 (5 bases each). Germline values: CDR1 MDHEN, CDR2 SYDVKM. CDR3 length: 14 residues. Trimming stripped 5 bases from V and 5 bases from J, with 14 bases between. In DNA form, the CDR3 reads TGTGCCAGCAGTCTTCGAGGGACGGGAGATACGCAGTATTTT. Encoded protein: CASSLRGTGDTQYF.